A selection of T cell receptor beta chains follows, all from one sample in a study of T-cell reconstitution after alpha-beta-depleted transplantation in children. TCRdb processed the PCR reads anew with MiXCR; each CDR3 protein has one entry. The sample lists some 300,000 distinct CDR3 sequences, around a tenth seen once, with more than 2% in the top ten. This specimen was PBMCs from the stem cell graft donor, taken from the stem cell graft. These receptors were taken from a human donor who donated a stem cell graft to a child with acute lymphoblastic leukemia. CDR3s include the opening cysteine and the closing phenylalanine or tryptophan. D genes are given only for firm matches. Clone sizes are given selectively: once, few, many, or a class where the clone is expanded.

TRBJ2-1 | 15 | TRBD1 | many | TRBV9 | CASSSPGQGLDEQFF | TGTGCCAGCAGCTCCCCGGGACAGGGGTTGGATGAGCAGTTCTTC
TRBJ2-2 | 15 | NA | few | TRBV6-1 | CASGKALRDTGELFF | TGTGCCAGCGGGAAGGCCCTAAGGGACACCGGGGAGCTGTTTTTT
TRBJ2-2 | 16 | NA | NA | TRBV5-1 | CASSLDLDPGAGELFF | TGCGCCAGCAGCTTGGATCTCGATCCGGGTGCCGGGGAGCTGTTTTTT
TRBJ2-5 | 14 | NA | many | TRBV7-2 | CASSFGASSETQYF | TGTGCCAGCAGCTTTGGGGCCTCCTCGGAGACCCAGTACTTC
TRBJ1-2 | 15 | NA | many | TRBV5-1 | CASSLTRAMNYGYTF | TGCGCCAGCAGCTTAACCAGGGCCATGAACTATGGCTACACCTTC
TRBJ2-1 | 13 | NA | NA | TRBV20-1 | CSARELGDNEQFF | TGCAGTGCTCGCGAGCTAGGTGACAATGAGCAGTTCTTC
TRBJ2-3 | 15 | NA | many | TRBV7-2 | CASSLAGLSTDTQYF | TGTGCCAGCAGCTTAGCAGGACTGTCCACAGATACGCAGTATTTT
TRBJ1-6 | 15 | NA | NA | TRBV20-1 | CSASQGLVGNSPLHF | TGCAGTGCTAGCCAGGGATTGGTAGGGAATTCACCCCTCCACTTT
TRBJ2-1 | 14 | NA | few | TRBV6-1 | CASSEVWANNEQFF | TGTGCCAGCAGTGAAGTTTGGGCGAACAATGAGCAGTTCTTC
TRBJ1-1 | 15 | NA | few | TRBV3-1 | CASSQGPGGNTEAFF | TGTGCCAGCAGCCAAGGGCCGGGGGGGAACACTGAAGCTTTCTTT
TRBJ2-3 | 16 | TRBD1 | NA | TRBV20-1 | CSARNGRGFHTDTQYF | TGCAGTGCTAGAAATGGCAGGGGGTTTCACACAGATACGCAGTATTTT
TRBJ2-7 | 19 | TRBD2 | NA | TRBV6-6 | CASSSAPGLAGASWVQQYF | TGTGCCAGCAGTTCAGCCCCGGGACTAGCGGGAGCCTCGTGGGTTCAGCAGTACTTC
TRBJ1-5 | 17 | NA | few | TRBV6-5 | CASQSVRGGLSNQPQHF | TGTGCCAGCCAATCCGTTAGGGGGGGGTTGAGCAATCAGCCCCAGCATTTT
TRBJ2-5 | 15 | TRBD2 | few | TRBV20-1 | CSATLETSGQETQYF | TGCAGTGCTACCCTAGAGACTAGCGGACAAGAGACCCAGTACTTC
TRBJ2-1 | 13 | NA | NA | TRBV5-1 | CASSFGRRDEQFF | TGCGCCAGCAGCTTCGGCCGACGAGATGAGCAGTTCTTC
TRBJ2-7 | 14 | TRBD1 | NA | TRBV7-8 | CASSSGTGLYEQYF | TGTGCCAGCAGCTCCGGGACAGGGTTATACGAGCAGTACTTC
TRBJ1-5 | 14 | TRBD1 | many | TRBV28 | CASSWDRGRQPQHF | TGTGCCAGCAGTTGGGACAGGGGGAGGCAGCCCCAGCATTTT
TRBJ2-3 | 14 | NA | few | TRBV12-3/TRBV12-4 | CASSQYRVTDTQYF | TGTGCCAGCAGTCAGTACAGGGTCACAGATACGCAGTATTTT
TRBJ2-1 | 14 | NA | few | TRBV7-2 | CASKSARTYNEQFF | TGTGCCAGCAAAAGCGCCAGAACCTACAATGAGCAGTTCTTC
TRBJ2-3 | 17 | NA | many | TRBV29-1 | CSARGSGASNRADTQYF | TGCAGCGCCCGTGGGTCGGGGGCCAGCAACAGGGCAGATACGCAGTATTTT
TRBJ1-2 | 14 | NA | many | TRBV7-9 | CASSLGTENYGYTF | TGTGCCAGCAGCTTAGGGACGGAGAACTATGGCTACACCTTC
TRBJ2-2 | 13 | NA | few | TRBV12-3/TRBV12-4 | CASSLKLTGELFF | TGTGCCAGCAGCCTGAAGCTCACCGGGGAGCTGTTTTTT
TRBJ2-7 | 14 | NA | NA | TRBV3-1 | CASSQDRATYEQYF | TGTGCCAGCAGCCAGGACAGAGCCACCTACGAGCAGTACTTC
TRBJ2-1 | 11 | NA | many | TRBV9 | CASSVEHEQFF | TGTGCCAGCAGCGTAGAGCATGAGCAGTTCTTC
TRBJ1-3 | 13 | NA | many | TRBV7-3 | CASSPGAGNTIYF | TGTGCCAGCAGCCCGGGCGCTGGAAACACCATATATTTT
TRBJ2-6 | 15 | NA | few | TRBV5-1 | CASSRADPGANVLTF | TGCGCCAGCAGCCGCGCCGATCCCGGGGCCAACGTCCTGACTTTC
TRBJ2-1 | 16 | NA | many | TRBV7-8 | CASVYLGSPNYNEQFF | TGTGCCAGCGTATATCTCGGGTCTCCAAATTACAATGAGCAGTTCTTC
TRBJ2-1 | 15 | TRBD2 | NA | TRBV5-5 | CASSLAGGIYNEQFF | TGTGCCAGCAGCTTGGCGGGAGGGATATACAATGAGCAGTTCTTC
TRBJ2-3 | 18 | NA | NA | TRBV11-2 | CASSLDLRYGARTDTQYF | TGTGCCAGCAGCTTAGATCTCCGGTACGGGGCCCGCACAGATACGCAGTATTTT
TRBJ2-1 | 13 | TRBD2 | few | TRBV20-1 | CSANGLDYNEQFF | TGCAGTGCTAACGGACTAGACTACAATGAGCAGTTCTTC
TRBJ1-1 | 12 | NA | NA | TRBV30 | CAWSFWDRRAFF | TGTGCCTGGAGTTTCTGGGACCGTCGAGCTTTCTTT
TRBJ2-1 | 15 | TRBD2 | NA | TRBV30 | CAWRELATPRNEQFF | TGTGCCTGGAGGGAACTAGCGACGCCCCGCAATGAGCAGTTCTTC
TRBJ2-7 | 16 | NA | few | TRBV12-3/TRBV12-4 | CASRSRRGPGTYEQYF | TGTGCCAGCAGAAGTCGTCGGGGGCCCGGGACCTACGAGCAGTACTTC